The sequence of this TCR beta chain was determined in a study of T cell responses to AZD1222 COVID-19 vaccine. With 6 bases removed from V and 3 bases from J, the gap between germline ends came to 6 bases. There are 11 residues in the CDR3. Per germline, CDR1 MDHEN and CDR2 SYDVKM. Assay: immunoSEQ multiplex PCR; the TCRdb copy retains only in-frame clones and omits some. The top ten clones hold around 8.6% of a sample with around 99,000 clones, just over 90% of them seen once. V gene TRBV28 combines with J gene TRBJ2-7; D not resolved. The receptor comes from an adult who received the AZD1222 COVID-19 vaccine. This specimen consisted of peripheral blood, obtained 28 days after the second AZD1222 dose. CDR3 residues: CASRRYYEQYF. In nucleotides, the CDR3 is TGTGCCAGCAGGAGATACTACGAGCAGTACTTC.